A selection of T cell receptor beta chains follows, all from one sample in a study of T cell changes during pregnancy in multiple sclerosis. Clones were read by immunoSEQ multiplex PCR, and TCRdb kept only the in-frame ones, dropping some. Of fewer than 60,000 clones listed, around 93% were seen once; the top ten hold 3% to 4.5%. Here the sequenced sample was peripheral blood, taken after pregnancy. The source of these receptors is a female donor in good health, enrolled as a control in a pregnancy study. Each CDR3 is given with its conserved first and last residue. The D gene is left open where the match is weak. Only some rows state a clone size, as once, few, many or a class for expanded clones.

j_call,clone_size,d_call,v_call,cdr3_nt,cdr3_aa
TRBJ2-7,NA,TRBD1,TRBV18,TGTGCCAGCTCACCTCGGTCCACCGGGACAGGGACCTACGAGCAGTACTTC,CASSPRSTGTGTYEQYF
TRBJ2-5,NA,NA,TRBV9,TGTGCCAGCAGCGTATCGGGACAAGAGACCCAGTACTTC,CASSVSGQETQYF
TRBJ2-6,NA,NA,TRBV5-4,TGTGCCAGCAGCTTGGGGGGGCAGACTGGGGCCAACGTCCTGACTTTC,CASSLGGQTGANVLTF
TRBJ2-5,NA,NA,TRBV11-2,TGTGCCAGCAGCTTAGGACTAACCCGGGAGACCCAGTACTTC,CASSLGLTRETQYF
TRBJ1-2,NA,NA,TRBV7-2,TGTGCCAGCAGCCTTTTGGGGGGGGCAGGATATGGCTACACCTTC,CASSLLGGAGYGYTF
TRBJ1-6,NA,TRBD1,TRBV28,TGTGCCAGCAGTTCCAGTTACCGGGACAGGGCTGGTGTAAGTTCACCCCTCCACTTT,CASSSSYRDRAGVSSPLHF
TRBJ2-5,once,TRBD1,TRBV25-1,TGTGCCAGCAGCCAGAGACAGGGTAGAAAGACCCAGTACTTC,CASSQRQGRKTQYF
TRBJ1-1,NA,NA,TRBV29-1,TGCAGCGTTGGGTCTAGGCAGAACACTGAAGCTTTCTTT,CSVGSRQNTEAFF
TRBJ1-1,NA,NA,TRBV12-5,TGTGCTAGTGGTTTCCCAAGACAGAGTTTGAACACTGAAGCTTTCTTT,CASGFPRQSLNTEAFF
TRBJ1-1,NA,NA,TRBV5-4,TGTGCCAGCAGCTTGGTACGGCAGGGGATAATGAACACTGAAGCTTTCTTT,CASSLVRQGIMNTEAFF
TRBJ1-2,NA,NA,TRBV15,TGTGCCACCAGCAGAGATCGGGACACGGATGGCTACACCTTC,CATSRDRDTDGYTF
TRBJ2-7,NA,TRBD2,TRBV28,TGTGCCAGCAGTTTATACTTAGCGGGAGAGGGCGAGCAGTACTTC,CASSLYLAGEGEQYF
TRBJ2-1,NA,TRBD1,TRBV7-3,TGTGCCAGCAGCCCTCGGGACAGGGGGCACAATGAGCAGTTCTTC,CASSPRDRGHNEQFF
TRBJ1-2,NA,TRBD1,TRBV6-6,TGTGCCAGCAGTTACTTAGCAGGGGGCTATAACTATGGCTACACCTTC,CASSYLAGGYNYGYTF
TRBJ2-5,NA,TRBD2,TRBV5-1,TGCGCCAGCAGCAGACTAGCGGGGGATCAAGAGACCCAGTACTTC,CASSRLAGDQETQYF
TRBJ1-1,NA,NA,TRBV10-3,TGTGCCATCAGTGAGACACAGGGCGTTCGGCCTGAAGCTTTCTTT,CAISETQGVRPEAFF
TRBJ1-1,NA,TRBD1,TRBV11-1,TGTGCCAGCAGCGCTAGGGACAGGGGGCGCGACACTGAAGCTTTCTTT,CASSARDRGRDTEAFF
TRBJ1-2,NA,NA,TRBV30,TGTGCCTGGAGGAGGGGGGGGGCAGATGGCTACACCTTC,CAWRRGGADGYTF
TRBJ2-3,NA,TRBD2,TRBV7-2,TGTGCCAGCAGCTTGACTAGCCTTTCGGCAGATACGCAGTATTTT,CASSLTSLSADTQYF
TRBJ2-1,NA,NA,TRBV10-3,TGTGCCATCAGTGACCCTGGGGGGAGGACGAATGAGCAGTTCTTC,CAISDPGGRTNEQFF
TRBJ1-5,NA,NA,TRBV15,TGTGCCACCAGCAGAGGGGCGAATCAGCCCCAGCATTTT,CATSRGANQPQHF
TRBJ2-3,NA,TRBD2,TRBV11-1,TGTGCCAGCAGCTTAGACCCGGGAGGGCCTAAGGATACGCAGTATTTT,CASSLDPGGPKDTQYF
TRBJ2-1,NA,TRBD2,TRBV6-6,TGTGCCAGCAGTCGGTCAGGACTAGCGGACCTTGAGCAGTTCTTC,CASSRSGLADLEQFF
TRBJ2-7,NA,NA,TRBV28,TGTGCCAGCGGCTCGGAGGTTTCCTACGAGCAGTACTTC,CASGSEVSYEQYF
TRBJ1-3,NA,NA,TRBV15,TGTGCCACCAGCAGAGACCCTACATCAGGGCACACCATATATTTT,CATSRDPTSGHTIYF
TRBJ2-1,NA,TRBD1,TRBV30,TGTGCCTGGAGTAGAGTGGGATTACGACAGGGGTCCTACAATGAGCAGTTCTTC,CAWSRVGLRQGSYNEQFF
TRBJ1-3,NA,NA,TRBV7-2,TGTGCCAGCAGCCTAGGAGGACAAGGCCTCTCTGGAAACACCATATATTTT,CASSLGGQGLSGNTIYF
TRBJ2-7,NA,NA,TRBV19,TGTGCCAGCACGGACAGAGGCCGCTACGAGCAGTACTTC,CASTDRGRYEQYF
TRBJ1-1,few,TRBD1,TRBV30,TGTGCCTGGAGTTACGGGACAGGGGGAGGTTACACTGAAGCTTTCTTT,CAWSYGTGGGYTEAFF
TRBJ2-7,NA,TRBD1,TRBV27,TGTGCCAGCAGTTACCGACAGGGGTCCTACGAGCAGTACTTC,CASSYRQGSYEQYF
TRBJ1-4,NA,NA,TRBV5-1,TGCGCCAGCAGCGGTGACGCGGGGACGGGTGAAAAACTGTTTTTT,CASSGDAGTGEKLFF
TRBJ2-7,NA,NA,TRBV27,TGTGCCAGCAGTTTGTCTCGTGGGACAACCTACGAGCAGTACTTC,CASSLSRGTTYEQYF